This entry describes one TCR beta chain. The repertoire was sequenced with immunoSEQ multiplex PCR; TCRdb's copy has only in-frame clones and lacks some. The sample contains fewer than 90,000 clones, 75% to 90% of which appear only once. This record belongs to a study of OX40 agonist ivuxolimab in advanced cancers. The germline V gene has CDR1 LNHDA and CDR2 SQIVND (reference sequence). The CDR3 sequence is 13 residues long. V was cut by 3 bases and J by 6 bases, with 11 bases left in between. The chain links TRBV19 to TRBJ1-1, with D possibly TRBD1 on 5 matching bases. The TCR comes from an adult with an advanced solid tumor such as melanoma, head and neck, liver or kidney cancer. The source material was CD4+ or CD8+ T cells sorted from blood, sampled in a trial of the OX40 agonist ivuxolimab. This chain's CDR3 is CASSISGTAEAFF. CDR3 nucleotides: TGTGCCAGTAGTATTTCGGGGACCGCTGAAGCTTTCTTT.